The 10 T cell receptor beta chains listed next were all sequenced from one sample in a study of T cell changes during pregnancy in multiple sclerosis (dated by TCRdb to about 2019). The library came from the immunoSEQ multiplex PCR assay. As stored in TCRdb, this immuneACCESS dataset retains in-frame rearrangements with V and J assigned. A fraction of the clones does not appear; measured against another copy, unresolved V genes explain less than half of the discrepancy, and the remainder lacks a known reason. In all, the sample holds about 45,000 clones, and about nine tenths of those were seen once. The top ten clones comprise less than 0.65% of the sample. Sequencing used CD4+ T cells from peripheral blood mononuclear cells, obtained in the third trimester of pregnancy. The receptors were sampled from a female donor with multiple sclerosis, enrolled in a pregnancy study.

The V call is TRBV7-8, the J call TRBJ1-5; 7 bases line up with TRBD1. The V gene end was trimmed by 2 bases and the J gene end by 7 bases; junction bases not matched to a gene: 2. Germline values: CDR1 SGHVS, CDR2 FQNEAQ. The CDR3 has 13 residues. The CDR3 loop reads CASSLTGEQPQHF. The CDR3 DNA reads as TGTGCCAGCAGCTTAACAGGGGAGCAGCCCCAGCATTTT.

The chain employs TRBV7-9 and TRBJ2-5, with 8 bases fitting TRBD2. Unmatched junction bases numbered 4, after V lost 1 base and J lost 0 bases. The CDR3 is 16 residues long. Germline CDR1 SEHNR, CDR2 FQNEAQ (reference sequence). The CDR3 DNA sequence: TGTGCCAGCAGCTTAGTCCAGCGGGAGCACCAAGAGACCCAGTACTTC. It encodes CASSLVQREHQETQYF.

The sample holds a few counts of this clone. J is TRBJ2-1 and V is TRBV5-1, with 12 bases that match TRBD2. The V gene end was trimmed by 4 bases and the J gene end by 7 bases; junction bases not matched to a gene: 6. There are 15 residues in the CDR3. Germline CDR1 reads SGHRS; CDR2 reads YFSETQ. Here the CDR3 reads CASSPRLAGVNEQFF. The CDR3 DNA reads TGCGCCAGCAGCCCCCGACTAGCGGGAGTGAATGAGCAGTTCTTC.

The V gene is TRBV5-4, the J gene TRBJ2-5; D perhaps matches TRBD2 (6 bases). The V end was cut by 3 bases, the J end by 3 bases, with 12 bases between. Germline lookup yields CDR1 SGHNT and CDR2 YYREEE (reference sequence). The CDR3 consists of 14 residues. As DNA, the CDR3 is TGTGCCAGCAGCTGGAGGGCAGGGAAAGAGACCCAGTACTTC. This gives the protein CASSWRAGKETQYF.

The rearrangement links TRBV7-2 to TRBJ1-6, with D perhaps matching TRBD1 (5 bases). Trimming took off 0 bases at V and 1 base at J, with 7 bases between the two ends. The germline gives CDR1 SGHTA, CDR2 FQGNSA. The length of the CDR3 is 16 residues. In DNA, the CDR3 is TGTGCCAGCAGCTTAGCGGGGCAATCCTATAATTCACCCCTCCACTTT. Amino acid sequence: CASSLAGQSYNSPLHF.

The chain recombines TRBV9 with TRBJ2-1; TRBD1 might be the D (8 bases). The CDR3 is made up of 15 amino acids. V shed 7 bases and J shed 8 bases, with 22 bases lying between them. Germline V gene lookup returns CDR1 SGDLS and CDR2 YYNGEE. CDR3 residues: CASSPTGQGGHEQFF. The CDR3 DNA sequence: TGTGCCAGCTCTCCGACAGGACAGGGAGGGCATGAGCAGTTCTTC.

The V call is TRBV2, the J call TRBJ1-5, with unresolved D. V was shortened by 6 bases and J by 6 bases, with 12 bases between the two germline ends. The length of the CDR3 is 13 residues. Germline V gene data show CDR1 as SNHLY and CDR2 as FYNNEI. The CDR3 spells CASRGEVVQPQHF. In nucleotides, the CDR3 is TGTGCCAGCAGGGGCGAAGTGGTTCAGCCCCAGCATTTT. Combining the CDR3 with reference TRBV2 and TRBJ1-5 gives the whole variable domain EPEVTQTPSHQVTQMGQEVILRCVPISNHLYFYWYRQILGQKVEFLVSFYNNEISEKSEIFDDQFSVERPDGSNFTLKIRSTKLEDSAMYFCASRGEVVQPQHFGDGTRLSIL.

This chain joins TRBV23-1 and TRBJ2-7, with D possibly matching TRBD1 (6 bases). TRBV23-1 is designated an ORF whose function remains uncertain. CDR3 length: 19 residues. V was shortened by 4 bases and J by 3 bases, with 28 bases between the two germline ends. The CDR3 sequence: CASSPISVDIQGGYYEQYF. For the CDR3, the DNA is TGCGCCAGCAGTCCGATTTCGGTTGACATACAGGGTGGCTACTACGAGCAGTACTTC.

Here the CDR3 DNA reads TGTGCCAGCAGCCTCTCCGGGACAGCGTCCTACGAGCAGTACTTC. This gives the protein CASSLSGTASYEQYF. This chain uses TRBV4-2 with TRBJ2-7; 7 nucleotides agree with TRBD1. CDR1 is LGHNA and CDR2 is YNFKEQ in the germline V gene. The length of the CDR3 is 15 residues. The V and J ends lost 4 bases and 1 base, in that order; junction bases with no gene match: 7.

The chain has TRBV6-5 and TRBJ1-2; TRBD1 might be the D (5 bases). The CDR3 has 12 amino acids. Per the germline V gene, CDR1 is MNHEY and CDR2 is SVGAGI. V was clipped by 6 bases and J by 5 bases, with 10 bases between them. The chain's CDR3 is CASSNKGYGYTF. The CDR3 DNA reads as TGTGCCAGCAGCAACAAGGGGTATGGCTACACCTTC.